This T cell receptor beta chain was sequenced in a study of T cell repertoires in cytomegalovirus infection. At the level of the study: Public signatures in TCR beta pointed to CMV infection and matching HLA type. Study findings and constraints: Clonotype analysis showed dominance of the ex vivo response by HLA-C-restricted CMV-specific TCR beta clonotypes.

A single record per CDR3 protein comes from TCRdb applying MiXCR to the reads. Of 640,000 or so distinct CDR3 sequences listed, 33% are singletons. The CDR3 runs to 15 residues. CDR1 and CDR2 from the germline V gene are MDHEN and SYDVKM. Germline trimming cut 6 bases from V and 2 bases from J; bases unmatched to any gene: 8. This clonotype was seen a handful of times. Antigen specificity is unknown. The clonotype was recovered from a human donor in good health (CMV status not recorded). Some clones in this sample may be carry-over from other donors' samples. The starting material was cultured PBMCs, obtained from culture after CMV antigen stimulation. This chain links TRBV28 with TRBJ2-7, with 9 bases fitting TRBD2. CDR3 loop: CASRSSGGNPYEQYF. Here the CDR3 DNA reads TGTGCCAGCAGATCAAGCGGGGGGAATCCCTACGAGCAGTACTTC.